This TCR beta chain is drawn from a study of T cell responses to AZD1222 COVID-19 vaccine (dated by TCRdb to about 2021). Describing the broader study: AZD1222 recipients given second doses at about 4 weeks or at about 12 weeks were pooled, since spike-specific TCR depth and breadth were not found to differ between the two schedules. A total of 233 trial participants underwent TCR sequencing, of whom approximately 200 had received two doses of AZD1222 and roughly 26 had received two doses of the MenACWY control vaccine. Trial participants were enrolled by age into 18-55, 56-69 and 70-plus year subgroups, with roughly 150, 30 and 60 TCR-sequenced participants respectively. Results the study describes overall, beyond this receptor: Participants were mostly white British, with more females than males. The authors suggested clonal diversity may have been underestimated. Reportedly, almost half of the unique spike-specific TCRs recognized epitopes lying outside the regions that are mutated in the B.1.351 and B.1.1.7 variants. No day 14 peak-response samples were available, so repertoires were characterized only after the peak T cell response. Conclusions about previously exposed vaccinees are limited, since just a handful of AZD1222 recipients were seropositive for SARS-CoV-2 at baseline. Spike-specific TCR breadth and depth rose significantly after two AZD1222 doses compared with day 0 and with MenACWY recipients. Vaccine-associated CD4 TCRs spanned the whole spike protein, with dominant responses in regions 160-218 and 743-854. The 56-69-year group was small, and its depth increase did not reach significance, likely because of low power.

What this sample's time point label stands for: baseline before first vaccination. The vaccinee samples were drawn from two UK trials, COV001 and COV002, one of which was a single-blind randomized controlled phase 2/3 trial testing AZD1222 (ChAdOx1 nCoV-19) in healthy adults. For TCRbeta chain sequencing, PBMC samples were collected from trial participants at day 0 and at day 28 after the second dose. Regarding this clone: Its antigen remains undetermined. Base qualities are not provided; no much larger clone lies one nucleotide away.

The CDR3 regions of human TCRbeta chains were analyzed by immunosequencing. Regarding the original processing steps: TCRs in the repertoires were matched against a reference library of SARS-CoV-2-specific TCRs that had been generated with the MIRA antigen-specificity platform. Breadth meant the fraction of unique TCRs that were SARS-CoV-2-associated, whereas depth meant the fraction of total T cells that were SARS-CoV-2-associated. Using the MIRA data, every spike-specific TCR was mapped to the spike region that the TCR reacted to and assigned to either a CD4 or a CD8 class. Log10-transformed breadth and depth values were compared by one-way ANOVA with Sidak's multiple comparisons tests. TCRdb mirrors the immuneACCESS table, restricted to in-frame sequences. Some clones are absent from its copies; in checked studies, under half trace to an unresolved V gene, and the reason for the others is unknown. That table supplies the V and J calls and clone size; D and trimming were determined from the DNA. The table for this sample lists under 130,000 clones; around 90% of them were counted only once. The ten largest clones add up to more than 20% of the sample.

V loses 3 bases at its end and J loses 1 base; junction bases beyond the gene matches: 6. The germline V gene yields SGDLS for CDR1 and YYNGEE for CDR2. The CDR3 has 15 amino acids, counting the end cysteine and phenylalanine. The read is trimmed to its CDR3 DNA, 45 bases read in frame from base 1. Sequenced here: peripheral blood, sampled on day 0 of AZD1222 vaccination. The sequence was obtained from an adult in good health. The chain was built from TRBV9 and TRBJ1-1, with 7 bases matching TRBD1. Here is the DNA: TGTGCCAGCAGCGCGGGGGGACAGAAGAACACTGAAGCTTTCTTT. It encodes CASSAGGQKNTEAFF. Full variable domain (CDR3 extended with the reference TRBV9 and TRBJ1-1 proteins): DSGVTQTPKHLITATGQRVTLRCSPRSGDLSVYWYQQSLDQGLQFLIQYYNGEERAKGNILERFSAQQFPDLHSELNLSSLELGDSALYFCASSAGGQKNTEAFFGQGTRLTVV.